This T cell receptor (beta chain) appears in the sequencing data of a study of CD8+ T cells in alopecia areata. The CDR3 contains 14 residues. Per the germline V gene, CDR1 is SQVTM and CDR2 is ANQGSEA. RNA was extracted and reverse transcribed into cDNA as the sequencing template. The assay was immunoSEQ multiplex PCR, and TCRdb's table has in-frame clones only and misses some. The repertoire holds about 210,000 clones, with around two fifths as singletons. About this clone itself: The junction does not match germline at one end; this may be a read error.

Treatment indicated: oral pan-JAK inhibitor, 5-10 mg twice daily. This receptor was identified in a human donor with alopecia areata. The sequences come from CD4+ T cells sorted from blood, collected around week 36, from a patient treated with tofacitinib. This chain joins TRBV29-1 and TRBJ2-7; perhaps TRBD2 as D (6 bases). The CDR3 is CSASAGIDSHEQYF. In nucleotides, the CDR3 is TGCAGCGCGTCCGCGGGGATAGACTCCCACGAGCAGTACTTC.